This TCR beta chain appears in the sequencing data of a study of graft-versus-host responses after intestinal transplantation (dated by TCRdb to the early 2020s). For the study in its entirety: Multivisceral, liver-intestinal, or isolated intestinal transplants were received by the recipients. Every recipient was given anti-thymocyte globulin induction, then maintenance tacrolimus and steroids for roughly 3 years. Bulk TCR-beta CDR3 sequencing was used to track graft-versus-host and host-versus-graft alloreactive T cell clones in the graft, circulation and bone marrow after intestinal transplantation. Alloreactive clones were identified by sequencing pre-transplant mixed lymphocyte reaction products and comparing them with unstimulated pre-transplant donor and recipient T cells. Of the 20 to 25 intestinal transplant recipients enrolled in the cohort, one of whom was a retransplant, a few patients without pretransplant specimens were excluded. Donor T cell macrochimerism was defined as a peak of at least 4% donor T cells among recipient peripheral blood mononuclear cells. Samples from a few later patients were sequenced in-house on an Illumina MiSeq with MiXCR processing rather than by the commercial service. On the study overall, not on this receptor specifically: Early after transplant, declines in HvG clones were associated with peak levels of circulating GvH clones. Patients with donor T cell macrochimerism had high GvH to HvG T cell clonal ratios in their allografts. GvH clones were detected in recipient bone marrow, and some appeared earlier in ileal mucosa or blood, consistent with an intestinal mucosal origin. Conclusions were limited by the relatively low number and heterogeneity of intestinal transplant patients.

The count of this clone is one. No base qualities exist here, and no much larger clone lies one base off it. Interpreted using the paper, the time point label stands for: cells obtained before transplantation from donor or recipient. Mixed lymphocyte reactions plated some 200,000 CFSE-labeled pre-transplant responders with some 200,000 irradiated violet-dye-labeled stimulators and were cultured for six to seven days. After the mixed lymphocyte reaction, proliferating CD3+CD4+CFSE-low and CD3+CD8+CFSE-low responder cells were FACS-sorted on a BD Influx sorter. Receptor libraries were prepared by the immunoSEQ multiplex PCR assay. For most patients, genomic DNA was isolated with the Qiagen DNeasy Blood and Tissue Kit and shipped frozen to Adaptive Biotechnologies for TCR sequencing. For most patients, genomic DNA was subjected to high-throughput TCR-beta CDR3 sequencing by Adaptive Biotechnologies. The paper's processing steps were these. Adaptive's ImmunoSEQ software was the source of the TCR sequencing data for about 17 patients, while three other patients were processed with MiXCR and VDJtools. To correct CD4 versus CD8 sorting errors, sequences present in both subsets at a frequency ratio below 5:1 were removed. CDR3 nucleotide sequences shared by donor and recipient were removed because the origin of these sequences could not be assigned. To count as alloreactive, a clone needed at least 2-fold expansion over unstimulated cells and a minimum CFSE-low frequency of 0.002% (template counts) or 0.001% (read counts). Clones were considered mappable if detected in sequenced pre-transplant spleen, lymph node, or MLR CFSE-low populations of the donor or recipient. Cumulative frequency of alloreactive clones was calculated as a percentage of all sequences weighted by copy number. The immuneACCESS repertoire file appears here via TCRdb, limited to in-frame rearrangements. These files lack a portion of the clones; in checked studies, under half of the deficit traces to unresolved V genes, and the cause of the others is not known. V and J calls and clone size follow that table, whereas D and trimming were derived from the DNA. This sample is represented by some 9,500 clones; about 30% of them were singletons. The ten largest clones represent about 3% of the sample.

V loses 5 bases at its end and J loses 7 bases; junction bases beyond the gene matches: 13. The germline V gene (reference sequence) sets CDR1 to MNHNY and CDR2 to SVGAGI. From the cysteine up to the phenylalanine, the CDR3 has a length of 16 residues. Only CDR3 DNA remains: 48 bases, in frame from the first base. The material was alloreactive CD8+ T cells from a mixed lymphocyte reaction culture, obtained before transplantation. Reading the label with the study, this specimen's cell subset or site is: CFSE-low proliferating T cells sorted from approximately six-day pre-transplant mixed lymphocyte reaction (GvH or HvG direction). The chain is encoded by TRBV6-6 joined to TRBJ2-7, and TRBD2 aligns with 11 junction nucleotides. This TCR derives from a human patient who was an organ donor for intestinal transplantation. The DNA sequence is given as TGTGCCAGCAGTCCTATAGCCGTAGCGGGAGGGGGGGAGCAGTACTTC. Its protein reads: CASSPIAVAGGGEQYF.